A single sample gave rise to the 7 T cell receptor beta chains below, sequenced in a study of blood T cell repertoires in COVID-19. Repertoires were generated with immunoSEQ multiplex PCR, while TCRdb's copy carries only in-frame clones and drops some. The repertoire includes fewer than 300,000 clones, roughly 84% of them detected once, and roughly 0.87% sits in the top ten. The material sequenced was peripheral blood. Receptors originate from a human donor with COVID-19, enrolled during active disease. The donor label of this sample is uncertain.

V gene TRBV6-2 or TRBV6-3 combines with J gene TRBJ1-2; D might be TRBD1 (6 bases). The CDR3 spans 15 residues. Germline V CDR1 and CDR2: MNHEY, SVGEGT. With 6 bases removed from V and 6 bases from J, the gap between germline ends came to 20 bases. The CDR3 nucleotides are TGTGCCAGCAGCCCGGACCGCGCCGGGGGGCATGGCTACACCTTC. Protein: CASSPDRAGGHGYTF.

The chain links TRBV5-6 to TRBJ1-5; 11 nucleotides align to TRBD1. Trimming cost V 4 bases and J 7 bases; bases outside gene matches: 13. CDR1 and CDR2 from the germline V gene are SGHDT and YYEEEE. The CDR3 is 17 residues long. In DNA form, the CDR3 reads TGTGCCAGCAGCAGTGGGGGCTGGACAGGGGGCCGGCAGCCCCAGCATTTT. It yields the protein CASSSGGWTGGRQPQHF.

The chain employs TRBV2 and TRBJ2-1, with 7 bases aligning to TRBD1. Germline CDR1 is SNHLY and CDR2 is FYNNEI. CDR3 length: 15 amino acids. Unmatched junction bases numbered 12, after V lost 6 bases and J lost 7 bases. CDR3 in DNA: TGTGCCAGCAGAACCGACAGGGTATGGCATAATGAGCAGTTCTTC. Translation gives CASRTDRVWHNEQFF.

This chain uses TRBV13 with TRBJ2-1; TRBD2 matches at 9 bases. Germline V gives CDR1 PRHDT, CDR2 FYEKMQ (reference sequence). V was pared by 2 bases and J by 12 bases, with 5 bases of the junction left unmatched. The CDR3 totals 13 residues. CDR3: CASSLLAGDGQFF. Here the CDR3 DNA reads TGTGCCAGCAGCTTATTAGCGGGAGATGGGCAGTTCTTC.

The chain couples TRBV15 to TRBJ1-4; tentatively, D is TRBD1 (5 bases). The CDR3 has 15 residues. Trimming removed 0 bases at V and 5 bases at J, with 10 bases between. CDR1 and CDR2 from the germline V gene are LNHNV and YYDKDF (reference sequence). Written as DNA, the CDR3 is TGTGCCACCAGCAGAGATCCGGGGGAGAATGAAAAACTGTTTTTT. Encoded protein: CATSRDPGENEKLFF. Complete variable domain (other parts from reference TRBV15 and TRBJ1-4): DAMVIQNPRYQVTQFGKPVTLSCSQTLNHNVMYWYQQKSSQAPKLLFHYYDKDFNNEADTPDNFQSRRPNTSFCFLDIRSPGLGDTAMYLCATSRDPGENEKLFFGSGTQLSVL.

V is TRBV28 and J is TRBJ2-7; TRBD1 agrees at 11 bases. After removal of 2 bases from V and 4 bases from J, the junction contained 4 bases not matched to a gene. The germline V gene encodes CDR1 MDHEN and CDR2 SYDVKM. CDR3 length: 15 amino acids. The CDR3 DNA reads TGTGCCAGCAGTTTAAATGGACAGGGGGCGTACGAGCAGTACTTC. This codes for CASSLNGQGAYEQYF.

Concerning this clone itself: A junction boundary mismatches the germline segment, possibly from a read error. The chain has TRBV14 and TRBJ1-6; no firm D call. Germline CDR1 reads SGHDN; CDR2 reads FVKESK. This CDR3 is built from 14 residues. CDR3 nucleotides: TGTGCCAGCAGCCAACGGGTGGCTAATACACCCCTCCACTTT. As protein: CASSQRVANTPLHF.